These 32 T cell receptor beta chains were all obtained from the same sample, sequenced in a study of T cells after yellow fever vaccination. TCRdb ran MiXCR on the 5' RACE reads and lists one entry per CDR3 protein. The sample has some 320,000 distinct CDR3 sequences; approximately 4% are singletons. The material was PBMCs, obtained 5 days after the yellow fever booster vaccination. The receptors derive from a man between 18 and 29 years old who received the YFV17D yellow fever vaccine.

This clonotype was detected ten times or more. The rearrangement uses TRBV20-1 and TRBJ2-3; D is unresolved. Germline values: CDR1 DFQATT, CDR2 SNEGSKA (reference sequence). This CDR3 spans 15 amino acids. Between the trimmed V and J ends, which lost 6 bases and 3 bases, there was a span of 19 bases. CDR3: CSAPWSVTGTDTQYF. For the CDR3, the DNA is TGCAGTGCACCGTGGTCCGTCACCGGGACAGATACGCAGTATTTT.

The chain employs TRBV6-6 and TRBJ1-1, with TRBD1 as a possible D gene (5 bases). The CDR3 extends over 14 amino acids. V lost 7 bases and J lost 7, with 19 bases in between. Germline CDR1 and CDR2: MNHNY and SVGAGI (reference sequence). The CDR3 sequence: CASNKGEGWDEAFF. For the CDR3, the DNA is TGTGCCAGCAACAAGGGAGAGGGGTGGGATGAAGCTTTCTTT.

The chain uses TRBV28 and TRBJ1-6, with D uncertain. The CDR3 runs to 16 residues. V was clipped by 4 bases and J by 7 bases, with 17 bases between them. Germline values: CDR1 MDHEN, CDR2 SYDVKM. CDR3 protein: CASSYNPGIRNSPLHF. In DNA, the CDR3 is TGTGCCAGCAGTTATAACCCGGGCATAAGGAATTCACCCCTCCACTTT.

This clonotype was counted many times. The V call is TRBV7-9, the J call TRBJ2-7; either TRBD1 or TRBD2 may fit D (5 bases each). The germline V and J ends were trimmed by 5 bases and 7 bases, with 12 bases remaining between them. Germline-derived CDR1 and CDR2 are SEHNR and FQNEAQ (reference sequence). The CDR3 sequence is 12 residues long. CDR3 amino acids: CASSPRGGEQYF. The DNA for the CDR3 is TGTGCCAGCAGCCCGAGGGGTGGGGAGCAGTACTTC.

The rearrangement uses TRBV19 and TRBJ1-5, with D unclear. The germline V gene has CDR1 LNHDA and CDR2 SQIVND (reference sequence). This CDR3 has 13 residues. Trimming took 5 bases from V and 6 from J, leaving 11 bases between them. The CDR3, as DNA: TGTGCCAGTAGTTCCGTAATGGGTCAGCCCCAGCATTTT. Translating it yields CASSSVMGQPQHF.

V and J are TRBV7-3 and TRBJ2-3; no clear D. The length of the CDR3 is 13 residues. The V gene lost 6 bases and the J gene lost 1 base, with 8 bases spanning the gap. Germline V gene data show CDR1 as SGHTA and CDR2 as FQGTGA. CDR3 bases: TGTGCCAGCAGTCCGATGGGCACAGATACGCAGTATTTT. Translation: CASSPMGTDTQYF. The full variable domain, with the rest looked up from reference TRBV7-3 and TRBJ2-3, is GAGVSQTPSNKVTEKGKYVELRCDPISGHTALYWYRQSLGQGPEFLIYFQGTGAADDSGLPNDRFFAVRPEGSVSTLKIQRTERGDSAVYLCASSPMGTDTQYFGPGTRLTVL.

The chain couples TRBV7-2 to TRBJ1-2, with D maybe TRBD1 (5 bases). The length of the CDR3 is 15 residues. Germline V gene sequence: CDR1 SGHTA, CDR2 FQGNSA. With 7 bases removed from V and 5 bases from J, the gap between germline ends came to 20 bases. This chain's CDR3 is CASNTAGGGKYGYTF. CDR3 DNA: TGTGCCAGCAACACAGCCGGGGGGGGTAAATATGGCTACACCTTC.

The rearrangement uses TRBV5-1 and TRBJ2-7, with TRBD1 as a possible D gene (5 bases). Trimming cost V 0 bases and J 0 bases, with 7 bases left between them. The CDR3 covers 14 residues. Germline V CDR1 and CDR2: SGHRS, YFSETQ. The CDR3 here is CASSLGGHSYEQYF. CDR3 DNA sequence: TGCGCCAGCAGCTTGGGGGGCCACTCCTACGAGCAGTACTTC.

This clonotype was detected only a few times. This chain connects TRBV6-2 or TRBV6-3 to TRBJ2-1; tentatively, D is TRBD1 or TRBD2 (6 bases each). Germline CDR1 MNHEY, CDR2 SVGEGT. Trimming took off 2 bases at V and 5 bases at J, with 7 bases between the two ends. The CDR3 has 13 amino acids. CDR3 DNA sequence: TGTGCCAGCAGTTACGGGGGGCACAATGAGCAGTTCTTC. Protein: CASSYGGHNEQFF.

This chain's CDR3 is CASSYLYRAETQYF. CDR3 bases: TGTGCCAGCAGTTATCTCTACAGGGCCGAGACCCAGTACTTC. The chain couples TRBV6-5 to TRBJ2-5; tentative D call: TRBD1 (6 bases). Germline assignment: CDR1 MNHEY and CDR2 SVGAGI. The length of the CDR3 is 14 residues. Trimming took off 3 bases at V and 5 bases at J, with 13 bases between the two ends.

This clonotype was seen more than once but under ten times. This chain links TRBV5-4 with TRBJ2-5, with 8 bases aligning to TRBD2. J gave up 5 bases and V 2 bases, and 5 bases lay outside the gene matches. The CDR3 is made up of 14 amino acids. Germline CDR1 reads SGHNT; CDR2 reads YYREEE (reference sequence). In nucleotides, the CDR3 is TGTGCCAGCAGCTTTAGCGGGGCGGGGGAGACCCAGTACTTC. Translation: CASSFSGAGETQYF.

This clonotype was observed at least ten times. The rearrangement uses TRBV12-3 or TRBV12-4 and TRBJ1-6; D may be TRBD1 (5 bases). V lost 5 bases, J lost 9 bases, and 11 bases lay in between. The CDR3 extends over 13 amino acids. CDR3 bases: TGTGCCAGCAGTGGTGACAGAAGTTCACCCCTCCACTTT. Protein product: CASSGDRSSPLHF.

This clonotype was detected many times. The chain is built from TRBV4-1 and TRBJ1-4, with TRBD1 matching over 8 bases. V trimming: 2 bases; J trimming: 6 bases; junction bases outside the gene matches: 5. Looked up from germline, CDR1 is MGHRA and CDR2 is YSYEKL. The length of the CDR3 is 15 residues. This CDR3 reads CASSQTGGLYEKLFF. The CDR3 DNA reads as TGCGCCAGCAGCCAAACAGGGGGATTGTATGAAAAACTGTTTTTT.

This clonotype has only a few counts. V and J are TRBV15 and TRBJ1-2; TRBD1 matches at 9 bases. Germline V lookup: CDR1 LNHNV, CDR2 YYDKDF (reference sequence). This CDR3 contains 16 residues. Trimming cost V 0 bases and J 3 bases; bases outside gene matches: 5. The DNA of the CDR3 is TGTGCCACCAGCAGAGATCGGGGACAGGGACACTATGGCTACACCTTC. As protein: CATSRDRGQGHYGYTF.

This chain joins TRBV7-9 and TRBJ1-6, with TRBD1 matching over 7 bases. The CDR3 is 15 residues long. The trim removed 1 base at V and 7 bases at J, leaving 4 bases unmatched. CDR1 is SEHNR and CDR2 is FQNEAQ in the germline V gene (reference sequence). CDR3 in DNA: TGTGCCAGCAGCTTAGGAGGGACAGCGAATTCACCCCTCCACTTT. Protein product: CASSLGGTANSPLHF.

This clonotype was detected many times. CDR3 nucleotide sequence: TGCGCCAGCAGCCAAGTTGGGGGAGGACTGATTGAAAAACTGTTTTTT. It yields the protein CASSQVGGGLIEKLFF. This chain connects TRBV4-3 to TRBJ1-4; perhaps TRBD1 as D (5 bases). CDR3 length equals 16 residues. V was pared by 1 base and J by 7 bases, with 16 bases between. CDR1 LGHNA and CDR2 YSLEER come from the germline V gene.

The chain uses TRBV7-9 and TRBJ1-1; 7 nucleotides agree with TRBD1. The trim removed 5 bases at V and 0 bases at J, leaving 9 bases unmatched. Germline V gives CDR1 SEHNR, CDR2 FQNEAQ (reference sequence). The CDR3 consists of 16 residues. The CDR3 bases are TGTGCCAGCAGCCACAGGGGTCTGTCTATGAACACTGAAGCTTTCTTT. Residues: CASSHRGLSMNTEAFF.

In this sample, this clonotype turned up a few times. The rearrangement links TRBV7-6 to TRBJ1-4; 7 bases agree with TRBD1. The CDR3 has 17 residues. Germline V gene lookup returns CDR1 SGHVS and CDR2 FNYEAQ. Trimming took 0 bases from V and 3 from J; bases not matched to a gene: 7. CDR3 amino acids: CASSLALGQTSNEKLFF. CDR3 nucleotides: TGTGCCAGCAGCTTAGCTCTGGGACAGACTTCTAATGAAAAACTGTTTTTT.

This chain uses TRBV5-1 with TRBJ2-3; D is ambiguous. The ends were cut back, 7 bases at V and 1 base at J, with 13 bases in the middle. The germline CDR1 and CDR2 sequences are SGHRS and YFSETQ. The CDR3 is made up of 14 amino acids. In DNA, the CDR3 is TGCGCCAGCTATAATAATCTCCGCACAGATACGCAGTATTTT. Its protein product is CASYNNLRTDTQYF.

The chain couples TRBV4-1 to TRBJ1-2; D unclear. V was cut by 4 bases and J by 4 bases, with 13 bases left in between. The CDR3 extends over 14 amino acids. Germline V gene sequence: CDR1 MGHRA, CDR2 YSYEKL. CDR3 amino acids: CASSLPGSLYGYTF. CDR3 coding DNA: TGCGCCAGCAGCCTCCCCGGTTCTCTCTATGGCTACACCTTC.

A few counts support this clonotype. The chain combines TRBV5-6 with TRBJ2-7; maybe TRBD1 (6 bases). This CDR3 is 16 amino acids long. CDR1 is SGHDT and CDR2 is YYEEEE in the germline V gene. V shed 0 bases and J shed 3 bases, with 16 bases lying between them. The DNA of the CDR3 is TGTGCCAGCAGCTTGGTACAGGGTCCCACCCTCTACGAGCAGTACGTC. Residues: CASSLVQGPTLYEQYV.

The chain couples TRBV28 to TRBJ2-3; TRBD2 matches 11 bases. The CDR3 runs 19 residues. Germline-derived CDR1 and CDR2 are MDHEN and SYDVKM. The ends lost 5 bases at V and 3 bases at J; junction bases unmatched: 16. This CDR3 reads CASSPRPVSGGGSTDTQYF. CDR3 sequence (DNA): TGTGCCAGCAGTCCCCGTCCCGTTAGCGGGGGGGGTTCGACAGATACGCAGTATTTT.

The chain links TRBV7-9 to TRBJ1-5; 7 bases are a match to TRBD1. The CDR3 length is 13 residues. The V gene's germline CDR1 is SEHNR and CDR2 FQNEAQ (reference sequence). Trimming cost V 8 bases and J 4 bases; bases outside gene matches: 5. The CDR3 spells CASGTETNQPQHF. Here the CDR3 DNA reads TGTGCCAGCGGGACAGAAACAAATCAGCCCCAGCATTTT.

This clonotype has just a few counts. Sequence at one end of the junction differs from germline and may be a read error. As DNA, the CDR3 is TGTGCCAGCAGCGGAGGACTCAACCACGAGACCCAGTACTTC. Translation: CASSGGLNHETQYF. The rearrangement links TRBV5-5 to TRBJ2-5; D is perhaps TRBD2 (5 bases). The germline V gene encodes CDR1 SGHKS and CDR2 YYEKEE (reference sequence). The CDR3 consists of 14 residues. Full variable domain (rest looked up from reference TRBV5-5 and TRBJ2-5): DAGVTQSPTHLIKTRGQQVTLRCSPISGHKSVSWYQQVLGQGPQFIFQYYEKEERGRGNFPDRFSARQFPNYSSELNVNALLLGDSALYLCASSGGLNHETQYFGPGTRLLVL.

A few counts support this clonotype. V and J are TRBV18 and TRBJ1-3; D is unresolved. The germline gives CDR1 KGHSH, CDR2 LQKENI. This CDR3 comprises 15 residues. Trimming removed 2 bases at V and 0 bases at J, with 8 bases between. Here the CDR3 reads CASSPWASSGNTIYF. DNA for the CDR3: TGTGCCAGCTCACCATGGGCGAGCTCTGGAAACACCATATATTTT.

This clonotype has a handful of counts. This chain uses TRBV29-1 with TRBJ2-1; 7 nucleotides line up with TRBD1. V was clipped by 6 bases and J by 3 bases; unmatched bases: 8. Germline CDR1 reads SQVTM; CDR2 reads ANQGSEA. This CDR3 contains 14 residues. The CDR3 is CSVHPGTVYNEQFF. Here the CDR3 DNA reads TGCAGCGTCCACCCCGGGACAGTCTACAATGAGCAGTTCTTC.

The rearrangement links TRBV7-3 to TRBJ2-3, with D unresolved. V lost 2 bases to trimming and J lost 2 bases, with 8 bases between them. The CDR3 is 14 residues long. The V gene's germline CDR1 is SGHTA and CDR2 FQGTGA. As DNA, the CDR3 is TGTGCCAGCAGCTTACCCGGCCTCACAGATACGCAGTATTTT. Translation gives CASSLPGLTDTQYF.

This clonotype was picked up many times. This rearrangement joins TRBV7-8 to TRBJ2-4; 7 nucleotides agree with TRBD1. The junction had 5 bases not matched to a gene; V was cut back by 5 bases and J by 4 bases. Per germline, CDR1 SGHVS and CDR2 FQNEAQ. The CDR3 length is 14 residues. DNA of the CDR3: TGTGCCAGCAGCCTCGGACAGGAGAAAAACATTCAGTACTTC. It encodes CASSLGQEKNIQYF.

The rearrangement joins TRBV7-9 to TRBJ1-1; 9 bases line up with TRBD1. Germline CDR1 and CDR2: SEHNR and FQNEAQ (reference sequence). With 4 bases clipped from V and 1 base from J, the junction kept 4 bases outside the gene matches. The CDR3 is 15 residues long. The CDR3 loop reads CASSSRDRENTEAFF. CDR3 sequence (DNA): TGTGCCAGCAGCTCTCGGGACAGGGAGAACACTGAAGCTTTCTTT.

The chain couples TRBV6-2 or TRBV6-3 to TRBJ1-1; TRBD1 aligns across 8 bases. The germline V gene has CDR1 MNHEY and CDR2 SVGEGT. The length of the CDR3 is 15 residues. The V segment lost 5 bases and the J segment 0 bases; nucleotides outside the gene matches: 5. CDR3 sequence: CASSELTGVNTEAFF. CDR3 DNA sequence: TGTGCCAGCAGTGAGCTGACAGGGGTGAACACTGAAGCTTTCTTT.

This clonotype came up a few times. V usage is TRBV4-3 and J usage is TRBJ1-1; the D is unclear. CDR1 LGHNA and CDR2 YSLEER come from the germline V gene. V was pared by 0 bases and J by 5 bases, with 19 bases between. The CDR3 contains 17 residues. The chain's CDR3 is CASSQDQVGYWGTEAFF. The CDR3 nucleotides are TGCGCCAGCAGCCAAGATCAAGTTGGGTACTGGGGAACTGAAGCTTTCTTT.

The rearrangement links TRBV5-1 to TRBJ2-7; D is ambiguous. CDR3 length equals 13 residues. The V gene's germline CDR1 is SGHRS and CDR2 YFSETQ. V lost 3 bases, J lost 5 bases, and 12 bases lay in between. CDR3 nucleotides: TGCGCCAGCAGCTCGGATAGAGTAGACGAGCAGTACTTC. It translates to CASSSDRVDEQYF.